The table lists the clone carrying this TCR beta chain with a few counts. The V gene lost 5 bases and the J gene lost 6 bases, with 11 bases spanning the gap. The CDR3 length is 12 residues. Germline lookup yields CDR1 SGHVS and CDR2 FNYEAQ. The source of the sample is a study of early T cells in non-severe SARS-CoV-2 infection. Turning to the study itself: From unsorted whole blood, bulk RNA was sequenced, and the chains remained unpaired.

Unique molecular identifiers (one per individual cDNA molecule) were attached. Using its own MiXCR run on the 5' RACE reads, TCRdb lists one record per CDR3 protein. Of tens of thousands of distinct CDR3 sequences listed, under 6% were seen once; the top ten hold about 5.2%. The specimen was whole blood. The sequence was obtained from an adult who was a healthcare worker with PCR-confirmed SARS-CoV-2 infection or an uninfected control (not recorded which). The rearrangement links TRBV7-6 to TRBJ2-7; tentative D call: TRBD1 (5 bases). CDR3 nucleotide sequence: TGTGCCAGCAGCCCCCACCAGGGCGAGCAGTACTTC. It specifies CASSPHQGEQYF.